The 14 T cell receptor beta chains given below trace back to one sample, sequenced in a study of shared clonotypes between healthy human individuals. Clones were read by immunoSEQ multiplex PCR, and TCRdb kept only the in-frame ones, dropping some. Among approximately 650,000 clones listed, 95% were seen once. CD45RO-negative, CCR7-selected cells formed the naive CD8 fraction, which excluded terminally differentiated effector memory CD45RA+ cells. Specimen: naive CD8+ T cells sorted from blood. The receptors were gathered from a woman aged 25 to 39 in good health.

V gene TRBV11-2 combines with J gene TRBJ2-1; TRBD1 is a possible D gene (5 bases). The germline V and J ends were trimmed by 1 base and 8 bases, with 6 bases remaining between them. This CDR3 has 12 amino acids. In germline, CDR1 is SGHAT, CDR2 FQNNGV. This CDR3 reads CASSLGGHEQFF. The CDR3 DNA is TGTGCCAGCAGCTTAGGGGGCCATGAGCAGTTCTTC.

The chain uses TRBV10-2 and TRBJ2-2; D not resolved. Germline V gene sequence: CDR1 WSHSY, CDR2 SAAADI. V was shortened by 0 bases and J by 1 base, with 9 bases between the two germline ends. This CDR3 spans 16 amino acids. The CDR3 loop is CASSESVRLNTGELFF. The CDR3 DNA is TGCGCCAGCAGTGAGTCTGTCCGACTGAACACCGGGGAGCTGTTTTTT.

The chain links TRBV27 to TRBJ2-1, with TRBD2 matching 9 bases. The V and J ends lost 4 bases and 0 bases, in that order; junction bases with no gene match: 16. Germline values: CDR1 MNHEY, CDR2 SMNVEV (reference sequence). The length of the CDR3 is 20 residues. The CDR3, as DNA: TGTGCCAGCAGTTCTACCGGGGGACTAGCTTTTACGAGCTCCTACAATGAGCAGTTCTTC. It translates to CASSSTGGLAFTSSYNEQFF.

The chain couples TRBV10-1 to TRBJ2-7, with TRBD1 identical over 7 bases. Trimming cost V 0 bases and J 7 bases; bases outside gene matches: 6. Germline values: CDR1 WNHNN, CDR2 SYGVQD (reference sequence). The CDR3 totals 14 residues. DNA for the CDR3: TGCGCCAGCAGTGAGTCGACAGGGAGAGGGGAGCAGTACTTC. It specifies CASSESTGRGEQYF.

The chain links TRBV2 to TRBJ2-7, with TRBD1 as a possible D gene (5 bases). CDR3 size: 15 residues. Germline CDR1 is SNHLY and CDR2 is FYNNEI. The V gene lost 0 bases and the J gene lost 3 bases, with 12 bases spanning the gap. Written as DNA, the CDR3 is TGTGCCAGCAGTGAAGCGGGCAGGGTAATCTACGAGCAGTACTTC. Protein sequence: CASSEAGRVIYEQYF.

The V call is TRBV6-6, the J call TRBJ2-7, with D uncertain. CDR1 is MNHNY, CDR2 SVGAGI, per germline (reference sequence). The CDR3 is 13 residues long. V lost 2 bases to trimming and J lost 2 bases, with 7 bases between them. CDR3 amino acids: CASSYTTPYEQYF. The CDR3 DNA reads TGTGCCAGCAGTTACACCACCCCCTACGAGCAGTACTTC.

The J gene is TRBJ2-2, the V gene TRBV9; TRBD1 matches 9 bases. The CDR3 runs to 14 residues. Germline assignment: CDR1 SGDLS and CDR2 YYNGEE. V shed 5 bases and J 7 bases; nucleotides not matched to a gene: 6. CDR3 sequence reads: CASRETGGNGELFF. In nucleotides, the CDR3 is TGTGCCAGCAGAGAAACAGGGGGCAACGGGGAGCTGTTTTTT.

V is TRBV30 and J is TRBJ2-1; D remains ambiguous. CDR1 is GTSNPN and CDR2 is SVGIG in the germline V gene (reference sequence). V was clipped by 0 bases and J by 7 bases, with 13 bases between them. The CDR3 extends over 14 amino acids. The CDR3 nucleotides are TGTGCCTGGAGTGTACGGGTAGGTCGTAATGAGCAGTTCTTC. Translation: CAWSVRVGRNEQFF.

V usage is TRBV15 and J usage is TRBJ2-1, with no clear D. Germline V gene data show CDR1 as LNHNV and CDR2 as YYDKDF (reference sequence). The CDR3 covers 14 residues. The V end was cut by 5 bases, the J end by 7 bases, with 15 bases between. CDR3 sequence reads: CATSPRLVANEQFF. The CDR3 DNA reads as TGTGCCACCAGCCCCAGGCTAGTCGCTAATGAGCAGTTCTTC.

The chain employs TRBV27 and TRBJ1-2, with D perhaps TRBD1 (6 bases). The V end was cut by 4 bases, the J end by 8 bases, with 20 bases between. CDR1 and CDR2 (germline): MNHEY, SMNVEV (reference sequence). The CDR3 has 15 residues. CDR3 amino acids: CASSYPGASIDGYTF. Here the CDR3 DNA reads TGTGCCAGCAGTTATCCAGGGGCGTCTATTGACGGCTACACCTTC.

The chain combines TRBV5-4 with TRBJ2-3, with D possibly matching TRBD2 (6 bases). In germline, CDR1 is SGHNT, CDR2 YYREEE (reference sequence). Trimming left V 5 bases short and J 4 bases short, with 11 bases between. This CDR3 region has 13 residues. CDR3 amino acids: CASSSPSADTQYF. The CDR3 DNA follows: TGTGCCAGCAGTTCGCCTAGCGCAGATACGCAGTATTTT.

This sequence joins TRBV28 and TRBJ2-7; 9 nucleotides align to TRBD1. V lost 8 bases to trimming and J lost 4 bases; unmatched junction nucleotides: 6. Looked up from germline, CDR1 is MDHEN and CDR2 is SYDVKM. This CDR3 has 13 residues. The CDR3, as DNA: TGTGCCAGCCGCCGGACAGGGGAATACGAGCAGTACTTC. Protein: CASRRTGEYEQYF.

CDR3 coding DNA: TGTGCCAGTAGTATTTTTCTCTCCTACGAGCAGTACTTC. Translation: CASSIFLSYEQYF. J is TRBJ2-7 and V is TRBV19; D is ambiguous. V lost 3 bases to trimming and J lost 0 bases, with 6 bases between them. The CDR3 has 13 amino acids. Germline loops: CDR1 LNHDA, CDR2 SQIVND (reference sequence).

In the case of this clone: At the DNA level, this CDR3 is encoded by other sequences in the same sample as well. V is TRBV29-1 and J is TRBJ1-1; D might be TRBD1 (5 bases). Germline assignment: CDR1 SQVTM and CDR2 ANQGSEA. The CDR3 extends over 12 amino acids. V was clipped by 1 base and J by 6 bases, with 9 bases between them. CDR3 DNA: TGCAGCGTTGAAGGGGGGGGTGCTGAAGCTTTCTTT. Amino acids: CSVEGGGAEAFF.